These 5 T cell receptor beta chains originate from one sample sequenced in a study of CD8+ T cells in alopecia areata. Isolated RNA was reverse transcribed into cDNA used as the sequencing template. Produced via immunoSEQ multiplex PCR; TCRdb's table is partial and in-frame only. This table holds about 190,000 clones, approximately 56% found once. Treatment of the sample: oral pan-JAK inhibitor, 5-10 mg twice daily. Specimen: CD4+ T cells sorted from blood, collected at week 4, from a patient treated with tofacitinib. The receptors shown here come from a human donor with alopecia areata.

This chain connects TRBV5-6 to TRBJ2-1, with 8 positions matching TRBD2. This CDR3 has 15 residues. Germline assignment: CDR1 SGHDT and CDR2 YYEEEE. V gave up 4 bases and J gave up 10 bases; unmatched junction bases: 13. The CDR3 protein is CASSLRSGLAPEQFF. CDR3 nucleotide sequence: TGTGCCAGCAGCCTCCGATCTGGACTAGCCCCCGAGCAGTTCTTC. Variable domain in full (rest from reference TRBV5-6 and TRBJ2-1): DAGVTQSPTHLIKTRGQQVTLRCSPKSGHDTVSWYQQALGQGPQFIFQYYEEEERQRGNFPDRFSGHQFPNYSSELNVNALLLGDSALYLCASSLRSGLAPEQFFGPGTRLTVL.

V usage is TRBV5-4 and J usage is TRBJ1-3, with 7 bases lining up with TRBD1. Losses at the gene ends were 4 bases for V and 1 base for J; bases not matched to a gene: 5. CDR3 size: 15 residues. Germline lookup yields CDR1 SGHNT and CDR2 YYREEE (reference sequence). CDR3 in amino acids: CASSTDRVSGNTIYF. CDR3 coding DNA: TGTGCCAGCAGCACCGACAGGGTTTCTGGAAACACCATATATTTT.

The rearrangement uses TRBV27 and TRBJ2-1, with 13 bases aligning to TRBD2. Germline loops: CDR1 MNHEY, CDR2 SMNVEV (reference sequence). J lost 6 bases, V lost 2 bases, and 13 bases had no gene match. The CDR3 extends over 19 amino acids. The CDR3 loop is CASSLEAGLAGSLANEQFF. DNA of the CDR3: TGTGCCAGCAGTTTAGAGGCGGGACTAGCGGGATCCCTCGCCAATGAGCAGTTCTTC.

The CDR3 DNA reads as TGTGCCAGCAGCCCCCTGGGGAGGCACGAGCAGTTCTTC. Its protein product is CASSPLGRHEQFF. The chain employs TRBV14 and TRBJ2-1, with D possibly TRBD2 on 6 matching bases. V was clipped by 4 bases and J by 10 bases, with 14 bases between them. The CDR3 totals 13 residues. CDR1 and CDR2 from the germline V gene are SGHDN and FVKESK. Based on the CDR3 plus reference TRBV14 and TRBJ2-1, the full variable domain is EAGVTQFPSHSVIEKGQTVTLRCDPISGHDNLYWYRRVMGKEIKFLLHFVKESKQDESGMPNNRFLAERTGGTYSTLKVQPAELEDSGVYFCASSPLGRHEQFFGPGTRLTVL.

This chain connects TRBV4-1 to TRBJ1-2, with D perhaps TRBD1 (6 bases). The CDR3 has 16 amino acids. CDR1 and CDR2 (germline): MGHRA, YSYEKL. Trimming cost V 0 bases and J 7 bases, with 18 bases left between them. CDR3 DNA sequence: TGCGCCAGCAGCCAAGATGGGGCTCAGGGGCAGGGTGGCTACACCTTC. Its protein is CASSQDGAQGQGGYTF.